Listed here are 8 T cell receptor beta chains from one sample, sequenced in a study of OX40 agonist ivuxolimab in advanced cancers. Measured with immunoSEQ multiplex PCR; TCRdb has only the in-frame clones, and not every one. The sample shows about 77,000 clones, 80% to 95% of them seen only once. Sequencing used CD4+ or CD8+ T cells sorted from blood, obtained in a trial of the OX40 agonist ivuxolimab. The source is an adult with an advanced solid tumor such as melanoma, head and neck, liver or kidney cancer.

This clone is a singleton in its sample. This chain uses TRBV5-1 with TRBJ2-1; 10 positions match TRBD1. The junction had 10 bases not matched to a gene; V was cut back by 0 bases and J by 7 bases. This CDR3 spans 17 amino acids. The V gene's germline CDR1 is SGHRS and CDR2 YFSETQ. This CDR3 reads CASSLVTGTGDGNEQFF. As DNA, the CDR3 is TGCGCCAGCAGCTTGGTTACTGGGACAGGGGATGGGAATGAGCAGTTCTTC.

The chain couples TRBV11-2 to TRBJ1-2; TRBD1 aligns across 7 bases. With V trimmed by 1 base and J by 3 bases, 2 bases remained unmatched. The CDR3 consists of 14 residues. Germline V gene data show CDR1 as SGHAT and CDR2 as FQNNGV. DNA for the CDR3: TGTGCCAGCAGCTTAGGGCAGGGGGACTATGGCTACACCTTC. This translates into CASSLGQGDYGYTF. Combining the CDR3 with reference TRBV11-2 and TRBJ1-2 gives the whole variable domain EAGVAQSPRYKIIEKRQSVAFWCNPISGHATLYWYQQILGQGPKLLIQFQNNGVVDDSQLPKDRFSAERLKGVDSTLKIQPAKLEDSAVYLCASSLGQGDYGYTFGSGTRLTVV.

The chain has TRBV2 and TRBJ2-3; 7 bases fit TRBD2. From germline, CDR1 is SNHLY and CDR2 FYNNEI. The CDR3 has 17 residues. Trimming cost V 2 bases and J 3 bases; bases outside gene matches: 11. Written as DNA, the CDR3 is TGTGCCAGCAGTGAAAGGTTAGGGCTAGCGGTGACAGATACGCAGTATTTT. Translated, it gives CASSERLGLAVTDTQYF.

The chain combines TRBV29-1 with TRBJ2-6; perhaps D is TRBD1 or TRBD2 (5 bases each). In germline, CDR1 is SQVTM, CDR2 ANQGSEA. The CDR3 consists of 17 residues. Trimming shortened V by 0 bases and J by 0 bases, and 12 bases separated the two germline ends. The CDR3 sequence is CSVEEVRGFSGANVLTF. For the CDR3, the DNA is TGCAGCGTTGAAGAGGTCCGGGGCTTCTCTGGGGCCAACGTCCTGACTTTC.

The gene calls are TRBV7-2 and TRBJ2-7; tentatively, D is TRBD2 (6 bases). Trimming removed 1 base at V and 2 bases at J, with 9 bases between. The CDR3 runs to 14 residues. Germline V gives CDR1 SGHTA, CDR2 FQGNSA. CDR3 bases: TGTGCCAGCAGCTTAGGCGGGACCGCCTACGAGCAGTACTTC. It specifies CASSLGGTAYEQYF.

CDR3 sequence reads: CASSLTLQETQYF. For the CDR3, the DNA is TGTGCCAGCAGCTTAACACTGCAAGAGACCCAGTACTTC. This chain links TRBV7-3 with TRBJ2-5; D uncertain. CDR3 length equals 13 residues. V lost 0 bases and J 2 bases, leaving 4 bases between the germline ends. Germline V gives CDR1 SGHTA, CDR2 FQGTGA.

V gene TRBV18 combines with J gene TRBJ2-1; TRBD2 aligns across 12 bases. The ends lost 8 bases at V and 4 bases at J; junction bases unmatched: 18. The CDR3 sequence is 19 residues long. CDR1 is KGHSH, CDR2 LQKENI, per germline. CDR3 DNA: TGTGCCAGCACCTTAAGACTAGCGGGAGCTTCTTCGTCATACAATGAGCAGTTCTTC. Protein sequence: CASTLRLAGASSSYNEQFF.

This chain links TRBV7-8 with TRBJ1-6; 9 nucleotides align to TRBD1. This CDR3 has 16 amino acids. Germline V gives CDR1 SGHVS, CDR2 FQNEAQ. V lost 5 bases to trimming and J lost 7 bases; unmatched junction nucleotides: 9. The CDR3 DNA follows: TGTGCCAGCAGCCTGGCCGGACAGGGGACGAATTCACCCCTCCACTTT. Translating it yields CASSLAGQGTNSPLHF.